This TCR beta chain appears in the sequencing data of a study of blood T cell repertoires in COVID-19. Study-wide background: Researchers got acute and convalescent COVID-19 samples from the United States, Italy and Spain. T cells, B-cell-depleted T cells, or PBMCs supplied cDNA or gDNA.

Trimming took 1 base from V and 7 from J; bases not matched to a gene: 8. The CDR3 has 17 residues. CDR1 and CDR2 from the germline V gene are SGHTA and FQGNSA. Per the study methods: From reference gene primer amplification, estimates of nucleated cell counts were derived. Sequencing used immunoSEQ multiplex PCR; TCRdb keeps in-frame clones, though not all of them. The DNA gave D and trimming, while V, J and clone size come from that table. The sample consists of 370,000 or so clones, roughly 77% of them appearing once. This TCR derives from a human donor with acute or convalescent COVID-19. The donor label of this sample is uncertain. What was sequenced was peripheral blood. V usage is TRBV7-2 and J usage is TRBJ2-1; 12 bases line up with TRBD2. The CDR3 sequence is CASSLVFLAGGPNEQFF. In DNA form, the CDR3 reads TGTGCCAGCAGCTTAGTGTTCCTAGCGGGAGGGCCGAATGAGCAGTTCTTC.